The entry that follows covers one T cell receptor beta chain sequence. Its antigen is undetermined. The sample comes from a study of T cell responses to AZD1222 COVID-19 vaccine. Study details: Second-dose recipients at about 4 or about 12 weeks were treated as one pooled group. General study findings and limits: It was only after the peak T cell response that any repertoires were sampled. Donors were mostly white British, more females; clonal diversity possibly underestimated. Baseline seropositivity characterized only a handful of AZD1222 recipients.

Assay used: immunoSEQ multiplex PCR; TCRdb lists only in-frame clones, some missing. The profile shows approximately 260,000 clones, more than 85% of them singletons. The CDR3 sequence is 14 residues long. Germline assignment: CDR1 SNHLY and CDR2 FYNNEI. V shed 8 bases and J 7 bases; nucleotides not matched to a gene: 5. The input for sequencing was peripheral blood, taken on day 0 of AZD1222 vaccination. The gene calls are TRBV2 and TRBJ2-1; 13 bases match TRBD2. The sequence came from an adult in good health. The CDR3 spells CASQGTSGINEQFF. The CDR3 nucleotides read TGTGCCAGCCAAGGGACTAGCGGGATAAATGAGCAGTTCTTC.